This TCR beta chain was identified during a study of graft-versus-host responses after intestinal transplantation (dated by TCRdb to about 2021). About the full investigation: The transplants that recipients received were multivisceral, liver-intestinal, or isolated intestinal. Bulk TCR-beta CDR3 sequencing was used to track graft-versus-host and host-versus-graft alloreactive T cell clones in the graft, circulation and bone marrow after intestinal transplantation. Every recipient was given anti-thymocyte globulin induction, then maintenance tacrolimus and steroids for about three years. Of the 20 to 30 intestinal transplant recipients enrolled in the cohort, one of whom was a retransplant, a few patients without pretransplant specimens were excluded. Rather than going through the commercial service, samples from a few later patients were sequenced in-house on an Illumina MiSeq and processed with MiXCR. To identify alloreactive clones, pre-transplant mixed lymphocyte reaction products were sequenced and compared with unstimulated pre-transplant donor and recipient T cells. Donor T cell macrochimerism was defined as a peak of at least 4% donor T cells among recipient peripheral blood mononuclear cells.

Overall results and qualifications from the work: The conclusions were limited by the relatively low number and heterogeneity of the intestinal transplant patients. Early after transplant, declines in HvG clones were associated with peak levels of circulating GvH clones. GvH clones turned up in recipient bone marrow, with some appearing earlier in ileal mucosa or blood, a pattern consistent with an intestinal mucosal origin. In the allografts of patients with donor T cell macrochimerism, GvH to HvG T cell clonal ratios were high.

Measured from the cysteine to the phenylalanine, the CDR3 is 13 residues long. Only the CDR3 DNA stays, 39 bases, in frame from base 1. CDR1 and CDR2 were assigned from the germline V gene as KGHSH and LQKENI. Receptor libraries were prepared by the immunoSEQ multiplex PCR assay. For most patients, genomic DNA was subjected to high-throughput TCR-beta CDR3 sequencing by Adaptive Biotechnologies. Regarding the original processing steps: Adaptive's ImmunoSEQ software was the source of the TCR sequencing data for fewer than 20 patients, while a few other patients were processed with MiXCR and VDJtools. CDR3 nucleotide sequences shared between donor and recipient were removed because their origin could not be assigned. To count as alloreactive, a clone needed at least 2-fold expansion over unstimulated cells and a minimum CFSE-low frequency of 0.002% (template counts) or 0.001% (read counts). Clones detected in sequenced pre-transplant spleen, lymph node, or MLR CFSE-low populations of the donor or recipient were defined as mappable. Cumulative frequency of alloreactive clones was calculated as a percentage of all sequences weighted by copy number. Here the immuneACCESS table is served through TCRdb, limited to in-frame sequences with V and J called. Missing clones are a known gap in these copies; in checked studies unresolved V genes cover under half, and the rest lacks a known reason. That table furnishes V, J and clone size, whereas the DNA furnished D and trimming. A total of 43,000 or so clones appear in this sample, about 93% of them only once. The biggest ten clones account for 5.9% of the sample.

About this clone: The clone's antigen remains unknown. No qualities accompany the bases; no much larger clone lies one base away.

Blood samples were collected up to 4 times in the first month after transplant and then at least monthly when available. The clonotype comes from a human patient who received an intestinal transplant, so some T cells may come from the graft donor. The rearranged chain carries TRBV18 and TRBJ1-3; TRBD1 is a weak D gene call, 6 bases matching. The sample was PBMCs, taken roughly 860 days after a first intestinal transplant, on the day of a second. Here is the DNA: TGTGCGGGTGCACAGGGTTTCGGAAACACCATATATTTT. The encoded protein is CAGAQGFGNTIYF. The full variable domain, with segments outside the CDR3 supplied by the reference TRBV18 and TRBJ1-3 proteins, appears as NAGVMQNPRHLVRRRGQEARLRCSPMKGHSHVYWYRQLPEEGLKFMVYLQKENIIDESGMPKERFSAEFPKEGPSILRIQQVVRGDSAAYFCAGAQGFGNTIYFGEGSWLTVV.